The 6 T cell receptor beta chains below were found in one sample sequenced in a study of beta chain features in type 1 diabetes. Whole-study results and caveats: TCRB CDR3s were moderately but significantly shorter in Type 1 diabetes patients in all four CD4+ subsets.

The investigators reverse transcribed all of the isolated RNA, so they sequenced expressed TCRB transcripts. TCRdb's table, derived via immunoSEQ multiplex PCR, lists solely in-frame clones and lacks some. The table includes 160,000 or so clones, almost 65% detected once. No antigen has been assigned to these receptors. Material for sequencing was naive CD4+ T cells from blood. The receptors derive from a man aged 25-45 years with type 1 diabetes.

The J gene is TRBJ1-2, the V gene TRBV29-1; tentatively, D is TRBD1 (6 bases). Trimming stripped 6 bases from V and 5 bases from J, with 13 bases between. The CDR3 spans 12 residues. Germline CDR1 is SQVTM and CDR2 is ANQGSEA. CDR3 sequence (DNA): TGCAGCGTCTGGGACATGGGATATGGCTACACCTTC. Its protein product is CSVWDMGYGYTF.

J is TRBJ1-6 and V is TRBV27; no clear D. The germline CDR1 and CDR2 sequences are MNHEY and SMNVEV (reference sequence). Trimming took off 4 bases at V and 7 bases at J, with 11 bases between the two ends. The CDR3 loop spans 14 amino acids. The CDR3 sequence: CASSSPLQNSPLHF. The CDR3 DNA reads TGTGCCAGCAGTTCCCCATTGCAGAATTCACCCCTCCACTTT.

V and J are TRBV15 and TRBJ1-5, with a possible D match to TRBD1 (5 bases). This CDR3 contains 14 residues. The V end was cut by 0 bases, the J end by 2 bases, with 5 bases between. CDR1 LNHNV and CDR2 YYDKDF come from the germline V gene (reference sequence). The CDR3 sequence: CATSRDRGNQPQHF. The CDR3 nucleotides are TGTGCCACCAGCAGAGACAGGGGCAATCAGCCCCAGCATTTT.

J is TRBJ2-5 and V is TRBV11-2; tentatively, D is TRBD1 (6 bases). This CDR3 contains 15 residues. CDR1 is SGHAT, CDR2 FQNNGV, per germline. The germline V and J ends were trimmed by 4 bases and 4 bases, with 16 bases remaining between them. CDR3 sequence: CASSSSRGIGETQYF. The DNA of the CDR3 is TGTGCCAGCAGCTCCTCCAGGGGCATAGGAGAGACCCAGTACTTC.

The gene calls are TRBV4-3 and TRBJ2-1; the D gene is possibly TRBD1 (5 bases). Trimming shortened V by 6 bases and J by 6 bases, and 12 bases separated the two germline ends. Germline V lookup: CDR1 LGHNA, CDR2 YSLEER. The CDR3 runs to 13 residues. The CDR3 DNA reads as TGCGCCAGCAGACATGACAGAGCCAATGAGCAGTTCTTC. Its protein product is CASRHDRANEQFF.

The chain recombines TRBV10-3 with TRBJ2-5; D is ambiguous. The ends were cut back, 6 bases at V and 5 bases at J, with 16 bases in the middle. The length of the CDR3 is 14 residues. The V gene's germline CDR1 is ENHRY and CDR2 SYGVKD. The CDR3 region has the DNA TGTGCCATCAGCTCTGGGCCAGGCCTGGAGACCCAGTACTTC. Its protein product is CAISSGPGLETQYF.